What follows are 30 T cell receptor beta chains derived from one specimen sequenced in a study of blood T cell repertoires in COVID-19. The assay was immunoSEQ multiplex PCR, and TCRdb's table has in-frame clones only and misses some. The data contain 250,000 to 350,000 clones, roughly 89% of them singletons. What was sequenced was PBMCs or T cells enriched from blood (not recorded which). The receptors were gathered from a woman aged 18-29 years with acute COVID-19.

V and J are TRBV6-5 and TRBJ1-5; D unresolved. The CDR3 consists of 13 residues. Between the trimmed V and J ends, which lost 4 bases and 3 bases, there was a span of 7 bases. The germline V gene encodes CDR1 MNHEY and CDR2 SVGAGI. CDR3 nucleotides: TGTGCCAGCAGTTCCCGGGACAATCAGCCCCAGCATTTT. This translates into CASSSRDNQPQHF.

This clone was detected only a few times. The rearrangement uses TRBV10-3 and TRBJ1-4; D remains ambiguous. V was pared by 10 bases and J by 4 bases, with 10 bases between. Germline CDR1 reads ENHRY; CDR2 reads SYGVKD. CDR3 size: 12 residues. The CDR3 nucleotides read TGTGCCACCTTGATCAGTAATGAAAAACTGTTTTTT. Translated, it gives CATLISNEKLFF.

The chain employs TRBV25-1 and TRBJ2-1; 8 positions agree with TRBD2. This CDR3 is built from 18 residues. Trimming cost V 4 bases and J 2 bases; bases outside gene matches: 13. Germline lookup yields CDR1 MGHDK and CDR2 SYGVNS. DNA for the CDR3: TGTGCCAGCAGTGGCGTGGGGACGGGAGGGCCGGCCTACAATGAGCAGTTCTTC. Its translation: CASSGVGTGGPAYNEQFF.

The chain couples TRBV20-1 to TRBJ1-5; no firm D call. CDR1 and CDR2 (germline): DFQATT, SNEGSKA (reference sequence). Trimming took 7 bases from V and 3 from J, leaving 7 bases between them. There are 11 residues in the CDR3. The CDR3 loop reads CSVSDNQPQHF. DNA of the CDR3: TGCAGTGTATCAGACAATCAGCCCCAGCATTTT.

V gene TRBV27 combines with J gene TRBJ1-5; 7 bases fit TRBD1. Germline V CDR1 and CDR2: MNHEY, SMNVEV (reference sequence). V gave up 3 bases and J gave up 0 bases; unmatched junction bases: 8. The CDR3 spans 17 residues. The CDR3 loop is CASSFRGQAHSNQPQHF. DNA of the CDR3: TGTGCCAGCAGTTTTCGAGGACAGGCCCATAGCAATCAGCCCCAGCATTTT.

The V gene is TRBV19, the J gene TRBJ1-4; TRBD1 aligns across 11 bases. V gave up 4 bases and J gave up 7 bases; unmatched junction bases: 5. Germline V gives CDR1 LNHDA, CDR2 SQIVND (reference sequence). This CDR3 spans 15 amino acids. CDR3 sequence: CASSTGQGESEKLFF. The CDR3 DNA reads as TGTGCCAGTAGTACGGGACAGGGGGAAAGTGAAAAACTGTTTTTT.

The J gene is TRBJ2-7, the V gene TRBV25-1; the D gene is possibly TRBD2 (6 bases). The CDR3 contains 13 residues. Germline V CDR1 and CDR2: MGHDK, SYGVNS. V was shortened by 5 bases and J by 2 bases, with 10 bases between the two germline ends. The CDR3 sequence is CASSNGGTYEQYF. The DNA for the CDR3 is TGTGCCAGCAGTAACGGGGGAACCTACGAGCAGTACTTC.

V gene TRBV5-1 combines with J gene TRBJ2-7; tentatively, D is TRBD2 (6 bases). The CDR3 is made up of 15 amino acids. V was shortened by 4 bases and J by 1 base, with 15 bases between the two germline ends. The V gene's germline CDR1 is SGHRS and CDR2 YFSETQ. The CDR3, as DNA: TGCGCCAGCAGCCGAGCCGGGAGTGGGTCCTACGAGCAGTACTTC. Residues: CASSRAGSGSYEQYF.

This chain connects TRBV9 to TRBJ1-6; 7 bases match TRBD1. V trimming: 5 bases; J trimming: 10 bases; junction bases outside the gene matches: 9. The CDR3 runs 14 residues. The germline CDR1 and CDR2 sequences are SGDLS and YYNGEE. CDR3 loop: CASSKQGRGSPLHF. DNA of the CDR3: TGTGCCAGCAGTAAACAGGGGAGAGGGTCACCCCTCCACTTT.

This chain joins TRBV7-9 and TRBJ1-1; tentatively, D is TRBD1 (6 bases). In germline, CDR1 is SEHNR, CDR2 FQNEAQ (reference sequence). Trimming pared 5 bases from V and 2 bases from J, leaving 15 bases between. This CDR3 spans 15 amino acids. CDR3 sequence: CASSPLTGPNTEAFF. The CDR3 bases are TGTGCCAGCAGCCCTTTAACAGGGCCCAACACTGAAGCTTTCTTT.

This clone was observed once. The CDR3 is CAVPRTGMNTEAFF. DNA for the CDR3: TGTGCCGTCCCGAGGACAGGGATGAACACTGAAGCTTTCTTT. V usage is TRBV30 and J usage is TRBJ1-1; the match to TRBD1 covers 8 bases. Germline values: CDR1 GTSNPN, CDR2 SVGIG (reference sequence). J was trimmed by 0 bases and V by 8 bases; bases with no gene match: 8. The CDR3 runs to 14 residues.

The table lists this clone with a count of one. V gene TRBV9 combines with J gene TRBJ1-1, with TRBD1 matching over 9 bases. The V segment lost 0 bases and the J segment 0 bases; nucleotides outside the gene matches: 6. Germline CDR1 reads SGDLS; CDR2 reads YYNGEE. The CDR3 has 17 residues. The CDR3 DNA reads TGTGCCAGCAGCGTAGCCGGAACAGGGGGCATGAACACTGAAGCTTTCTTT. Its protein is CASSVAGTGGMNTEAFF.

This sequence joins TRBV28 and TRBJ1-2; 10 bases align to TRBD1. Trimming cost V 2 bases and J 6 bases; bases outside gene matches: 12. CDR3 length: 17 amino acids. The germline gives CDR1 MDHEN, CDR2 SYDVKM. The CDR3 DNA follows: TGTGCCAGCAGTTTAGGGACAGGGGACTATCTTTACCATGGCTACACCTTC. This sequence encodes CASSLGTGDYLYHGYTF.

This clone has just one count. The chain carries TRBV11-2 and TRBJ1-1, with 7 nucleotides matching TRBD1. With 1 base clipped from V and 0 bases from J, the junction kept 5 bases outside the gene matches. This CDR3 region has 16 residues. Per germline, CDR1 SGHAT and CDR2 FQNNGV. CDR3 sequence (DNA): TGTGCCAGCAGCTTAGTCGGTGGGACAGTGAACACTGAAGCTTTCTTT. As protein: CASSLVGGTVNTEAFF.

The chain has TRBV29-1 and TRBJ2-7; D possibly corresponds to TRBD2 (6 bases). Germline V lookup: CDR1 SQVTM, CDR2 ANQGSEA. CDR3 size: 16 residues. The V gene lost 0 bases and the J gene lost 2 bases, with 17 bases spanning the gap. CDR3 sequence: CSVEERAARGTYEQYF. In DNA form, the CDR3 reads TGCAGCGTTGAAGAGCGGGCCGCTCGGGGGACCTACGAGCAGTACTTC.

This clone has just one count. The V gene is TRBV28, the J gene TRBJ2-7; TRBD2 agrees at 8 bases. The CDR3 extends over 17 amino acids. With V trimmed by 10 bases and J by 0 bases, 17 bases remained unmatched. Germline CDR1 reads MDHEN; CDR2 reads SYDVKM. Here the CDR3 reads CANLGASGRTVSYEQYF. The CDR3 DNA follows: TGTGCCAACCTAGGGGCTAGCGGGCGTACGGTCTCCTACGAGCAGTACTTC. Looking up the rest from reference TRBV28 and TRBJ2-7 gives the full variable domain: DVKVTQSSRYLVKRTGEKVFLECVQDMDHENMFWYRQDPGLGLRLIYFSYDVKMKEKGDIPEGYSVSREKKERFSLILESASTNQTSMYLCANLGASGRTVSYEQYFGPGTRLTVT.

In DNA, the CDR3 is TGTGCCAGCAGCCAAGACGCCCGCGGGTATGGCTACACCTTC. This encodes CASSQDARGYGYTF. The rearrangement uses TRBV3-1 (or the pseudogene TRBV3-2) and TRBJ1-2; D is undetermined. Trimming shortened V by 0 bases and J by 5 bases, and 10 bases separated the two germline ends. CDR3 length: 14 amino acids. CDR1 and CDR2 from the germline V gene are LGHDT and YNNKEL (reference sequence).

J is TRBJ2-1 and V is TRBV25-1; the D gene is possibly TRBD2 (6 bases). Germline loops: CDR1 MGHDK, CDR2 SYGVNS. This CDR3 has 16 residues. V lost 6 bases to trimming and J lost 7 bases, with 22 bases between them. CDR3 sequence: CASRTLGGTLGNEQFF. CDR3 nucleotides: TGTGCCAGCAGAACCTTGGGCGGGACGTTGGGGAATGAGCAGTTCTTC.

The chain combines TRBV19 with TRBJ1-1; D unclear. This CDR3 region has 13 residues. Trimming took 0 bases from V and 4 from J, leaving 6 bases between them. Germline CDR1 LNHDA, CDR2 SQIVND (reference sequence). The CDR3 DNA is TGTGCCAGTAGTATAGACCACGGCACTGAAGCTTTCTTT. This codes for CASSIDHGTEAFF.

The chain couples TRBV28 to TRBJ2-7, with 9 bases that match TRBD2. CDR1 and CDR2 (germline): MDHEN, SYDVKM. V gave up 6 bases and J gave up 3 bases; unmatched junction bases: 12. CDR3 size: 16 residues. CDR3 amino acids: CASRPQPGLAFYEQYF. The DNA of the CDR3 is TGTGCCAGCAGGCCTCAACCGGGACTAGCTTTCTACGAGCAGTACTTC.

The chain employs TRBV5-8 and TRBJ2-2; 11 bases map to TRBD2. Germline V CDR1 and CDR2: SGHTS, YDEGEE. The junction had 7 bases not matched to a gene; V was cut back by 2 bases and J by 4 bases. The CDR3 extends over 17 amino acids. The CDR3 loop reads CASSFLRGLAGTGELFF. For the CDR3, the DNA is TGTGCCAGCAGCTTTCTAAGAGGACTAGCGGGCACCGGGGAGCTGTTTTTT.

The genes are TRBV6-4 and TRBJ2-1; the match to TRBD2 covers 13 bases. This CDR3 comprises 15 residues. V dropped 0 bases and J dropped 9; count of bases not matched to a gene: 2. The germline V gene has CDR1 MRHNA and CDR2 SNTAGT. The DNA of the CDR3 is TGTGCCAGCAGTGACTCGGGACTAGCGGGAAGTGAGCAGTTCTTC. It encodes CASSDSGLAGSEQFF.

This rearrangement joins TRBV19 to TRBJ1-1; the D gene is possibly TRBD1 (5 bases). V gave up 4 bases and J gave up 0 bases, with 12 bases separating them. The CDR3 runs to 15 residues. The germline V gene encodes CDR1 LNHDA and CDR2 SQIVND (reference sequence). In DNA form, the CDR3 reads TGTGCCAGTAGTAAGCAGGGTCTCATGAACACTGAAGCTTTCTTT. Translation: CASSKQGLMNTEAFF.

This clone occurred a few times. The chain is built from TRBV3-1 (or the pseudogene TRBV3-2) and TRBJ1-6; 11 bases line up with TRBD1. With 1 base clipped from V and 9 bases from J, the junction kept 5 bases outside the gene matches. The CDR3 runs 16 residues. CDR1 is LGHDT, CDR2 YNNKEL, per germline (reference sequence). The CDR3 nucleotides read TGTGCCAGCAGCCAAGGGACCGGGACAGGGGGTTCACCCCTCCACTTT. Protein product: CASSQGTGTGGSPLHF.

V is TRBV2 and J is TRBJ1-5; 8 bases agree with TRBD1. V dropped 9 bases and J dropped 5; count of bases not matched to a gene: 6. Germline V gene sequence: CDR1 SNHLY, CDR2 FYNNEI. The CDR3 contains 13 residues. The CDR3 loop is CASRQGNDQPQHF. Here the CDR3 DNA reads TGTGCCAGTCGACAGGGGAACGATCAGCCCCAGCATTTT.

The V call is TRBV18, the J call TRBJ1-1; D is ambiguous. Germline V gene sequence: CDR1 KGHSH, CDR2 LQKENI. This CDR3 contains 15 residues. The V and J ends lost 2 bases and 1 base respectively, with 11 bases between them. The CDR3 protein is CASSPGRVGNTEAFF. The CDR3 DNA follows: TGTGCCAGCTCACCAGGGAGGGTCGGGAACACTGAAGCTTTCTTT.

The rearrangement joins TRBV24-1 to TRBJ1-5; D is undetermined. Per the germline V gene, CDR1 is KGHDR and CDR2 is SFDVKD. CDR3 length equals 16 residues. V was clipped by 1 base and J by 4 bases, with 13 bases between them. The CDR3 loop reads CATSDLRGVLNQPQHF. As DNA, the CDR3 is TGTGCCACCAGTGATTTACGCGGCGTCTTAAATCAGCCCCAGCATTTT.

The rearrangement links TRBV7-9 to TRBJ2-3; 8 bases agree with TRBD1. From germline, CDR1 is SEHNR and CDR2 FQNEAQ (reference sequence). V lost 5 bases, J lost 3 bases, and 4 bases stayed unmatched. This CDR3 is 14 amino acids long. This CDR3 reads CASSLTGVTDTQYF. DNA for the CDR3: TGTGCCAGCAGCCTGACAGGGGTAACAGATACGCAGTATTTT.

The V and J genes are TRBV10-3 and TRBJ2-7; 16 bases are a match to TRBD2. V was pared by 2 bases and J by 4 bases, with 5 bases of the junction left unmatched. The CDR3 is made up of 17 amino acids. Germline CDR1 reads ENHRY; CDR2 reads SYGVKD. CDR3 residues: CAISEVGLAGGSYEQYF. CDR3 nucleotides: TGTGCCATCAGTGAGGTGGGACTAGCGGGAGGGTCGTACGAGCAGTACTTC.

The sample holds one count of this clone. This chain links TRBV18 with TRBJ2-7; D remains unclear. Trimming left V 3 bases short and J 5 bases short, with 11 bases between. CDR3 length equals 13 residues. Per the germline V gene, CDR1 is KGHSH and CDR2 is LQKENI. The CDR3 DNA sequence: TGTGCCAGCTCACCCCCGGTGGTAAACGAGCAGTACTTC. Amino acids: CASSPPVVNEQYF.